This note documents a single T cell receptor (beta chain) sequence. The target antigen is unknown. Trimming shortened V by 4 bases and J by 0 bases, and 9 bases separated the two germline ends. The CDR3 contains 13 residues. CDR1 and CDR2 from the germline V gene are GTSNPN and SVGIG (reference sequence). Both 60 Vbeta primers and 13 Jbeta primers went into the PCR. Assay: immunoSEQ multiplex PCR; the TCRdb copy retains only in-frame clones and omits some. The sample features about 110,000 clones, with approximately 3.8% in its top ten. Regarding donors, all were healthy bone marrow donors. These data are taken from a study of cytomegalovirus exposure and HLA in healthy donors. Across the study: Findings of an earlier analysis included roughly 110 million unique TCR beta sequences from 180 million or so T cells. The study, taken as a whole, reports: Fewer N-insertions than the roughly 670-donor mean were reportedly shown by an Asian-associated ancestry cluster in a later analysis. TRBV6-2, TRBV6-3 and other indistinguishable V segments were excluded.

Sequencing was performed on PBMCs. The genes are TRBV30 and TRBJ2-5; maybe TRBD1 (6 bases). The receptor was isolated from a man aged 18 to 35 in good health and CMV-seronegative. CDR3 nucleotide sequence: TGTGCCTGGACTGGACAGTACCAAGAGACCCAGTACTTC. It is translated as CAWTGQYQETQYF.